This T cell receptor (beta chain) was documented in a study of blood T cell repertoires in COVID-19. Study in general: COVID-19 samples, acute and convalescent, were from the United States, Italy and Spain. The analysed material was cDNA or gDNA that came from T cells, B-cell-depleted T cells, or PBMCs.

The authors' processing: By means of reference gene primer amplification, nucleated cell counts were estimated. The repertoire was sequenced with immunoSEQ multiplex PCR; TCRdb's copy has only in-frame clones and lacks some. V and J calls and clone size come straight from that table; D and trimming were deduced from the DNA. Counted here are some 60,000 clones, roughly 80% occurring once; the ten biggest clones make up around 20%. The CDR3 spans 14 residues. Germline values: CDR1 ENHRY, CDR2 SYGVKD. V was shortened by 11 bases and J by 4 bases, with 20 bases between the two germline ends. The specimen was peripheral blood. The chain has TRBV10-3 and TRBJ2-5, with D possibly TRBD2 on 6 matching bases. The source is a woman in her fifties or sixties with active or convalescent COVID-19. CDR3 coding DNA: TGTGCCTCCTCCTGGAGGCAGGAGGGAGAGACCCAGTACTTC. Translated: CASSWRQEGETQYF.